The 25 T cell receptor beta chains reported below all come from one sample, sequenced in a study of shared clonotypes between healthy human individuals. Sequenced by immunoSEQ multiplex PCR; TCRdb stores in-frame clones only, minus some. This sample has about 2.2 million clones, with 93% found just once. Naive CD8 cells, CD45RO-negative and positively selected for CCR7, excluded terminally differentiated effector memory CD45RA+ cells. Source material: naive CD8+ T cells from PBMCs. All receptors derive from a man between 18 and 35 years old in good health. Some clones in this sample may be carry-over from other donors' samples.

V gene TRBV7-9 combines with J gene TRBJ2-3; D is tentatively TRBD1 or TRBD2 (5 bases each). The V end lost 6 bases, the J end lost 4 bases, and 20 bases lay between the germline ends. This CDR3 is built from 16 residues. Per germline, CDR1 SEHNR and CDR2 FQNEAQ (reference sequence). The CDR3 sequence is CASSPPGPLRADTQYF. The CDR3 DNA reads as TGTGCCAGCAGTCCACCGGGACCTCTAAGGGCAGATACGCAGTATTTT. The whole variable domain, remainder taken from reference TRBV7-9 and TRBJ2-3, is DTGVSQNPRHKITKRGQNVTFRCDPISEHNRLYWYRQTLGQGPEFLTYFQNEAQLEKSRLLSDRFSAERPKGSFSTLEIQRTEQGDSAMYLCASSPPGPLRADTQYFGPGTRLTVL.

The chain has TRBV9 and TRBJ2-3, with D tentatively TRBD2 (5 bases). The V and J ends lost 3 bases and 2 bases respectively, with 13 bases between them. Per germline, CDR1 SGDLS and CDR2 YYNGEE. There are 15 residues in the CDR3. CDR3 nucleotide sequence: TGTGCCAGCAGCGGCTATGCCGGGGACACAGATACGCAGTATTTT. As protein: CASSGYAGDTDTQYF.

The chain has TRBV5-6 and TRBJ2-3, with D possibly matching TRBD1 (6 bases). This CDR3 contains 12 residues. The ends were cut back, 5 bases at V and 6 bases at J, with 10 bases in the middle. The V gene's germline CDR1 is SGHDT and CDR2 YYEEEE. The CDR3 region is CASSQGLDTQYF. CDR3 DNA: TGTGCCAGCAGTCAGGGGTTGGATACGCAGTATTTT.

The chain employs TRBV5-6 and TRBJ2-5; 11 bases align to TRBD2. From germline, CDR1 is SGHDT and CDR2 YYEEEE. V shed 5 bases and J 5 bases; nucleotides not matched to a gene: 8. The CDR3 is made up of 15 amino acids. For the CDR3, the DNA is TGTGCCAGCAGACCACTAGCGGGAGTTGTGGAGACCCAGTACTTC. Protein product: CASRPLAGVVETQYF. Full variable domain (remainder filled in from reference TRBV5-6 and TRBJ2-5): DAGVTQSPTHLIKTRGQQVTLRCSPKSGHDTVSWYQQALGQGPQFIFQYYEEEERQRGNFPDRFSGHQFPNYSSELNVNALLLGDSALYLCASRPLAGVVETQYFGPGTRLLVL.

The chain is built from TRBV19 and TRBJ2-7; perhaps D is TRBD1 or TRBD2 (5 bases each). CDR1 LNHDA and CDR2 SQIVND come from the germline V gene (reference sequence). The CDR3 runs 15 residues. The germline V and J ends were trimmed by 3 bases and 5 bases, with 17 bases remaining between them. As DNA, the CDR3 is TGTGCCAGTAGTATTGGTCCCAGGGTGGGGGACGAGCAGTACTTC. Its protein is CASSIGPRVGDEQYF. Combining the CDR3 with reference TRBV19 and TRBJ2-7 gives the whole variable domain DGGITQSPKYLFRKEGQNVTLSCEQNLNHDAMYWYRQDPGQGLRLIYYSQIVNDFQKGDIAEGYSVSREKKESFPLTVTSAQKNPTAFYLCASSIGPRVGDEQYFGPGTRLTVT.

Here the CDR3 reads CASSYFPTGNYGYTF. The CDR3 DNA reads as TGTGCCAGCAGTTACTTTCCGACAGGGAACTATGGCTACACCTTC. The V and J genes are TRBV6-5 and TRBJ1-2; 7 positions match TRBD1. Looked up from germline, CDR1 is MNHEY and CDR2 is SVGAGI. The CDR3 extends over 15 amino acids. The V and J ends lost 1 base and 2 bases, in that order; junction bases with no gene match: 4.

The chain employs TRBV7-2 and TRBJ2-7, with D tentatively TRBD2 (5 bases). Germline V CDR1 and CDR2: SGHTA, FQGNSA. The CDR3 is 14 residues long. Deletions cut 3 bases from V and 6 bases from J, with 15 bases between. The CDR3 DNA sequence: TGTGCCAGCAGCTTCTTCGGACCACGGGGCGAGCAGTACTTC. Its translation is CASSFFGPRGEQYF.

This clone occurred once. The chain links TRBV7-2 to TRBJ2-1, with TRBD2 matching over 13 bases. The trim removed 6 bases at V and 8 bases at J, leaving 7 bases unmatched. The CDR3 sequence is 15 residues long. Per the germline V gene, CDR1 is SGHTA and CDR2 is FQGNSA. The CDR3 nucleotides read TGTGCCAGCAGTCCGACTAGCGGGAGGAGAGATGAGCAGTTCTTC. Translation gives CASSPTSGRRDEQFF.

This clone has just one count. The chain uses TRBV10-3 and TRBJ2-7; TRBD2 aligns across 14 bases. Germline V gene data show CDR1 as ENHRY and CDR2 as SYGVKD. J was trimmed by 1 base and V by 6 bases; bases with no gene match: 5. The CDR3 runs to 16 residues. The CDR3 DNA reads TGTGCCATCAGCGCCGGGACTAGCGGGAGATCCTACGAGCAGTACTTC. Its translation: CAISAGTSGRSYEQYF.

The CDR3 DNA reads as TGTGCCACCAGCGGATCCGGCCTCTTCCGAAATGAGCAGTTCTTC. Translated: CATSGSGLFRNEQFF. The chain carries TRBV15 and TRBJ2-1; the D is unclear. The germline CDR1 and CDR2 sequences are LNHNV and YYDKDF (reference sequence). V dropped 5 bases and J dropped 7 bases, with 18 bases sitting between them. The CDR3 is made up of 15 amino acids.

This chain links TRBV27 with TRBJ2-1; D could derive from TRBD1 or TRBD2 (5 bases each). Germline values: CDR1 MNHEY, CDR2 SMNVEV (reference sequence). The CDR3 has 14 amino acids. V was trimmed by 3 bases and J by 6 bases, leaving 12 bases between them. CDR3 DNA sequence: TGTGCCAGCAGTTTGGTGGGACCCTTCAATGAGCAGTTCTTC. The encoded protein is CASSLVGPFNEQFF.

The chain joins TRBV11-3 to TRBJ2-3, with 8 positions matching TRBD2. CDR1 SGHNT and CDR2 YENEEA come from the germline V gene. The CDR3 runs 15 residues. V gave up 3 bases and J gave up 3 bases; unmatched junction bases: 5. The DNA for the CDR3 is TGTGCCAGCAGCTTCGGCGGGAGGAGGACAGATACGCAGTATTTT. As protein: CASSFGGRRTDTQYF.

V usage is TRBV9 and J usage is TRBJ2-3; possible D gene TRBD1, 5 bases. CDR1 and CDR2 from the germline V gene are SGDLS and YYNGEE. The length of the CDR3 is 15 residues. Trimming shortened V by 5 bases and J by 5 bases, and 18 bases separated the two germline ends. CDR3 nucleotide sequence: TGTGCCAGCAGTCGGCGGCAGGGCGCCGTAGATACGCAGTATTTT. The encoded protein is CASSRRQGAVDTQYF.

The rearrangement uses TRBV9 and TRBJ2-3; 11 bases align to TRBD2. V shed 3 bases and J 3 bases; nucleotides not matched to a gene: 6. CDR3 size: 16 residues. Germline CDR1 is SGDLS and CDR2 is YYNGEE. CDR3 in DNA: TGTGCCAGCAGCGCCTTAGCGGGGGGGAGGACAGATACGCAGTATTTT. Amino acid sequence: CASSALAGGRTDTQYF.

This chain connects TRBV6-1 to TRBJ1-1; D remains ambiguous. Germline CDR1 and CDR2: MNHNS and SASEGT. The CDR3 is made up of 14 amino acids. V was cut by 6 bases and J by 0 bases, with 11 bases left in between. The CDR3 DNA reads TGTGCCAGCAGCACTGGGCACATGAACACTGAAGCTTTCTTT. It yields the protein CASSTGHMNTEAFF.

This clone has a single count. The same CDR3 can be traced to other DNA sequences in this sample. This chain links TRBV11-2 with TRBJ2-3, with D possibly TRBD2 on 5 matching bases. CDR3 length: 15 residues. V dropped 2 bases and J dropped 0 bases, with 9 bases sitting between them. Germline values: CDR1 SGHAT, CDR2 FQNNGV. This chain's CDR3 is CASSLRGYSTDTQYF. Written as DNA, the CDR3 is TGTGCCAGCAGCTTACGGGGATATAGCACAGATACGCAGTATTTT.

The chain links TRBV4-1 to TRBJ1-1, with a tentative D call TRBD1 (6 bases). This CDR3 has 14 residues. V was cut by 2 bases and J by 6 bases, with 13 bases left in between. CDR1 MGHRA and CDR2 YSYEKL come from the germline V gene. CDR3 DNA: TGCGCCAGCAGCCAATTACAGGGAGTCCCTGAAGCTTTCTTT. Protein: CASSQLQGVPEAFF.

The chain uses TRBV2 and TRBJ2-3; 7 bases line up with TRBD2. Germline V gene lookup returns CDR1 SNHLY and CDR2 FYNNEI. The CDR3 extends over 15 amino acids. The trim removed 6 bases at V and 4 bases at J, leaving 10 bases unmatched. The CDR3 reads CASSPSPGRADTQYF. The CDR3 bases are TGTGCCAGCAGCCCGTCTCCAGGGAGGGCAGATACGCAGTATTTT.

The chain has TRBV4-2 and TRBJ1-1, with D hard to call. Germline V lookup: CDR1 LGHNA, CDR2 YNFKEQ. V was shortened by 3 bases and J by 2 bases, with 19 bases between the two germline ends. The CDR3 is 17 residues long. For the CDR3, the DNA is TGTGCCAGCAGCCACCCTGTGACGGACCGAACTAACACTGAAGCTTTCTTT. It is translated as CASSHPVTDRTNTEAFF.

The rearrangement uses TRBV5-1 and TRBJ2-3; D unresolved. Trimming stripped 1 base from V and 5 bases from J, with 11 bases between. Germline V gene sequence: CDR1 SGHRS, CDR2 YFSETQ. CDR3 length equals 14 residues. CDR3 protein: CASSLFGEIDTQYF. CDR3 in DNA: TGCGCCAGCAGCTTGTTCGGAGAAATAGATACGCAGTATTTT.

This chain connects TRBV28 to TRBJ2-7; 7 bases agree with TRBD2. The V and J ends lost 2 bases and 6 bases, in that order; junction bases with no gene match: 4. Germline V gene data show CDR1 as MDHEN and CDR2 as SYDVKM. The CDR3 is 13 amino acids. CDR3 bases: TGTGCCAGCAGTTTAGTGGGCGGGAGCGAGCAGTACTTC. This sequence encodes CASSLVGGSEQYF.

The chain combines TRBV9 with TRBJ2-7; 9 positions match TRBD1. The CDR3 is 15 residues long. Per the germline V gene, CDR1 is SGDLS and CDR2 is YYNGEE. V shed 4 bases and J 4 bases; nucleotides not matched to a gene: 9. CDR3 in amino acids: CASSPRGQGLYEQYF. The CDR3 DNA reads TGTGCCAGCAGCCCCCGCGGACAGGGGCTTTACGAGCAGTACTTC.

This chain joins TRBV5-4 and TRBJ2-3, with TRBD2 identical over 7 bases. The CDR3 spans 14 residues. Germline lookup yields CDR1 SGHNT and CDR2 YYREEE (reference sequence). The trim removed 4 bases at V and 2 bases at J, leaving 4 bases unmatched. CDR3 sequence (DNA): TGTGCCAGCAGCCCTAGCGGCTTCACAGATACGCAGTATTTT. This translates into CASSPSGFTDTQYF.

In regard to this clone: The same CDR3 arises from other DNA sequences in this sample as well. The rearrangement uses TRBV13 and TRBJ2-3, with unresolved D. Trimming shortened V by 1 base and J by 2 bases, and 4 bases separated the two germline ends. Germline CDR1 reads PRHDT; CDR2 reads FYEKMQ (reference sequence). The CDR3 covers 13 residues. CDR3 bases: TGTGCCAGCAGCTTAGAAACCACAGATACGCAGTATTTT. This translates into CASSLETTDTQYF.

The V and J genes are TRBV7-2 and TRBJ2-1, with 10 positions matching TRBD1. The CDR3 is made up of 15 amino acids. V was pared by 1 base and J by 4 bases, with 1 base of the junction left unmatched. CDR1 and CDR2 from the germline V gene are SGHTA and FQGNSA. CDR3: CASSLEGQGYNEQFF. As DNA, the CDR3 is TGTGCCAGCAGCTTAGAGGGACAGGGGTACAATGAGCAGTTCTTC.